This paragraph reports one TCR beta chain. It was with 60 Vbeta and 13 Jbeta primers that the PCR ran. TCRdb's copy holds only in-frame clones and misses some; the assay was immunoSEQ multiplex PCR. The sample records more than 100,000 clones, 80% being singletons. These data come from a study of cytomegalovirus exposure and HLA in healthy donors. This CDR3 is built from 14 residues. V was clipped by 1 base and J by 5 bases, with 12 bases between them. Germline assignment: CDR1 KGHSH and CDR2 LQKENI. This TCR was sampled from a man aged 40-49 years in good health and CMV-seronegative. Material: PBMCs. The chain employs TRBV18 and TRBJ2-7; D is possibly TRBD2 (6 bases). Written as DNA, the CDR3 is TGTGCCAGCTCACCACAGGGGCCGGGAGACGAGCAGTACTTC. Translated: CASSPQGPGDEQYF.